This is a list of T cell receptor beta chains from one sample in a study of T cell repertoires in cytomegalovirus infection. A single record per CDR3 protein comes from TCRdb applying MiXCR to the reads. Among fewer than 550,000 distinct CDR3 sequences, around 27% were seen once, and the ten largest hold over 10%. What was sequenced was PBMCs. The source of these receptors is a human donor in good health (CMV status not recorded). Some clones in this sample may be carry-over from other donors' samples. The CDR3 runs from the conserved cysteine through the conserved F or W. Fields, in order: J gene, D gene, V gene, clone size, CDR3 DNA, CDR3 protein. The D gene is left open where the match is weak. Not all rows give a size; the values are once, few, many and, for expanded clones, a class.

J: TRBJ2-4
D: -
V: TRBV2
size: -
DNA: TGTGCCAGCAGTGTCGCCACAGCCAAAAACATTCAGTACTTC
CDR3: CASSVATAKNIQYF

J: TRBJ2-1
D: TRBD2
V: TRBV10-3
size: -
DNA: TGTGCCATCAGAGCAGCGGGAGGCCACAATGAGCAGTTCTTC
CDR3: CAIRAAGGHNEQFF

J: TRBJ1-1
D: -
V: TRBV12-3/TRBV12-4
size: -
DNA: TGTGCCAGCAGTCCAAGACACGGGGACACTGAAGCTTTCTTT
CDR3: CASSPRHGDTEAFF

J: TRBJ1-1
D: TRBD1
V: TRBV12-3/TRBV12-4
size: many
DNA: TGTGCCAGCAGTTGGCCGGGACAGGGCGTAACTGAAGCTTTCTTT
CDR3: CASSWPGQGVTEAFF

J: TRBJ1-4
D: -
V: TRBV27
size: -
DNA: TGTGCCAGCAGTTTAGTCTCGCACGGGGAAAAACTGTTTTTT
CDR3: CASSLVSHGEKLFF

J: TRBJ1-2
D: -
V: TRBV5-5
size: -
DNA: TGTGCCAGCAGCCCGGGGGCAGCTCCTAACTATGGCTACACCTTC
CDR3: CASSPGAAPNYGYTF

J: TRBJ2-3
D: TRBD2
V: TRBV7-2
size: many
DNA: TGTGCCAGCAGCTTAGTAAGCGGGAGCCTCACAGATACGCAGTATTTT
CDR3: CASSLVSGSLTDTQYF

J: TRBJ1-1
D: -
V: TRBV11-2
size: few
DNA: TGTGCCAGCAGCTTAAGTTCCGGGAAGGCTGAAGCTTTCTTT
CDR3: CASSLSSGKAEAFF

J: TRBJ2-3
D: -
V: TRBV4-3
size: -
DNA: TGCGCCAGCAGCCAAGATCGAGAGCTGAGGGGTCTTGATACGCAGTATTTT
CDR3: CASSQDRELRGLDTQYF

J: TRBJ2-3
D: TRBD2
V: TRBV7-8
size: many
DNA: TGTGCCAGCAGCTTAGTTGCGGGAGGCTTCACAGATACGCAGTATTTT
CDR3: CASSLVAGGFTDTQYF

J: TRBJ2-4
D: TRBD2
V: TRBV20-1
size: -
DNA: TGCAGTGCTAGAGATGGGAGGGAAAACATTCAGTACTTC
CDR3: CSARDGRENIQYF

J: TRBJ1-2
D: -
V: TRBV11-2
size: -
DNA: TGTGCCAGCAGCTTGGCAGGGTATAGCTATGGCTACACCTTC
CDR3: CASSLAGYSYGYTF

J: TRBJ1-1
D: -
V: TRBV7-8
size: many
DNA: TGTGCCAGCAGCCAAGACAGCGGAGCTTTCTTT
CDR3: CASSQDSGAFF

J: TRBJ2-2
D: TRBD2
V: TRBV30
size: few
DNA: TGTGCCTGGAGTATTGCGGGAGGGAACACCGGGGAGCTGTTTTTT
CDR3: CAWSIAGGNTGELFF

J: TRBJ2-2
D: TRBD2
V: TRBV12-3/TRBV12-4
size: few
DNA: TGTGCCAGCAGGGGACTAGCGGGGAGCACCGGGGAGCTGTTTTTT
CDR3: CASRGLAGSTGELFF

J: TRBJ1-3
D: -
V: TRBV11-2
size: -
DNA: TGTGCCAGCAGCTTAACTTCAATAGGTGGCGGAAACACCATATATTTT
CDR3: CASSLTSIGGGNTIYF

J: TRBJ1-6
D: TRBD1
V: TRBV7-8
size: -
DNA: TGTGCCAGCAGCACCGACAGGGCCCTTCGGTCACCCCTCCACTTT
CDR3: CASSTDRALRSPLHF

J: TRBJ2-1
D: TRBD1
V: TRBV6-2/TRBV6-3
size: -
DNA: TGTGCCAGCAGGGCGTATGGACTTAGGGACAGGGGCTACAATGAGCAGTTCTTC
CDR3: CASRAYGLRDRGYNEQFF

J: TRBJ2-6
D: -
V: TRBV6-1
size: few
DNA: TGTGCCAGTGAGAGGGCCTCTGGGGCCAACGTCCTGACTTTC
CDR3: CASERASGANVLTF

J: TRBJ2-1
D: TRBD2
V: TRBV24-1
size: few
DNA: TGTGCCACCAGTGGCCTGACTAGCGGGAGGGTTTACAATGAGCAGTTCTTC
CDR3: CATSGLTSGRVYNEQFF

J: TRBJ2-7
D: -
V: TRBV7-2
size: -
DNA: TGTGCCAGCAGCTTTTTCCAGGAGTCCTCCGAGCAGTACTTC
CDR3: CASSFFQESSEQYF

J: TRBJ2-1
D: TRBD2
V: TRBV11-3
size: few
DNA: TGTGCCAGCAGCTTAGTAGCGGGAGGAACTGAGCAGTTCTTC
CDR3: CASSLVAGGTEQFF

J: TRBJ1-1
D: -
V: TRBV25-1
size: many
DNA: TGTGCCAGCAGTGAATCTCCGGGGGTCCCCACTGAAGCTTTCTTT
CDR3: CASSESPGVPTEAFF

J: TRBJ1-5
D: -
V: TRBV4-1
size: few
DNA: TGCGCCAGCAGCCAATCCACAGGGAGCAATCAGCCCCAGCATTTT
CDR3: CASSQSTGSNQPQHF

J: TRBJ1-3
D: -
V: TRBV12-3/TRBV12-4
size: few
DNA: TGTGCCAGCAGTTTGGCGGGGCATGGAAACACCATATATTTT
CDR3: CASSLAGHGNTIYF

J: TRBJ2-7
D: TRBD1
V: TRBV28
size: few
DNA: TGTGCCAGCAGCCTTCAGGGGGCGCGCGCCTACGAGCAGTACTTC
CDR3: CASSLQGARAYEQYF

J: TRBJ2-5
D: TRBD2
V: TRBV20-1
size: -
DNA: TGCAGTGCTAGAGACTCGCGGGGGGCCCAAGAGACCCAGTACTTC
CDR3: CSARDSRGAQETQYF

J: TRBJ2-1
D: TRBD2
V: TRBV7-4
size: -
DNA: TGTGCCAGCAGCTCAAGGGGACTAGCGGGAGTTAGAGAGCAGTTCTTC
CDR3: CASSSRGLAGVREQFF

J: TRBJ1-6
D: -
V: TRBV2
size: -
DNA: TGTGCCAGCAGTTCAGGTCTGGGCTCACCCCTCCACTTT
CDR3: CASSSGLGSPLHF

J: TRBJ1-1
D: TRBD1
V: TRBV7-8
size: many
DNA: TGTGCCAGCAGCTTAAACCGGGACAGGGTAATGAACACTGAAGCTTTCTTT
CDR3: CASSLNRDRVMNTEAFF

J: TRBJ2-3
D: TRBD2
V: TRBV4-3
size: -
DNA: TGCGCCAGCAGCCAAGCAGGCCTAGCGGGAGCGGGAAGCACAGATACGCAGTATTTT
CDR3: CASSQAGLAGAGSTDTQYF

J: TRBJ2-7
D: TRBD2
V: TRBV12-3/TRBV12-4
size: few
DNA: TGTGCCAGCAGTTACCTAGCGGGGCCCTCCTACGAGCAGTACTTC
CDR3: CASSYLAGPSYEQYF

J: TRBJ1-6
D: -
V: TRBV5-1
size: -
DNA: TGCGCCAGCAGCTTGTCGTGGCAGGGGCTGAATTCACCCCTCCACTTT
CDR3: CASSLSWQGLNSPLHF

J: TRBJ1-5
D: -
V: TRBV6-2/TRBV6-3
size: -
DNA: TGTGCCAGCAGTTACCCTGGCCGCGGGGCCACTAATCAGCCCCAGCATTTT
CDR3: CASSYPGRGATNQPQHF

J: TRBJ2-7
D: TRBD1
V: TRBV18
size: once
DNA: TGTGCCAGCTCACCGCCGGGACAGGGGAATCAGGCCTACGAGCAGTACTTC
CDR3: CASSPPGQGNQAYEQYF

J: TRBJ2-2
D: TRBD1
V: TRBV20-1
size: -
DNA: TGCAGTGCTTCCACACAGGGGTTGGTAGGAACCGGGGAGCTGTTTTTT
CDR3: CSASTQGLVGTGELFF

J: TRBJ1-1
D: -
V: TRBV24-1
size: once
DNA: TGTGCCACCAGTGACCCCCGCGGCACTGAAGCTTTCTTT
CDR3: CATSDPRGTEAFF

J: TRBJ1-4
D: TRBD1
V: TRBV7-6
size: once
DNA: TGTGCCAGCAGCTTATCCCCTCCGGGACAGGTGGAAGTAGGTGAAAATCTGTTTTTT
CDR3: CASSLSPPGQVEVGENLFF

J: TRBJ1-1
D: -
V: TRBV5-1
size: -
DNA: TGCGCCAGCAGCTTGGTCCAGGGCATGAACACTGAAGCTTTCTTT
CDR3: CASSLVQGMNTEAFF

J: TRBJ1-4
D: TRBD1
V: TRBV7-2
size: few
DNA: TGTGCCAGCAGCTCTCCGGGACAGGGTGAAAAACTGTTTTTT
CDR3: CASSSPGQGEKLFF

J: TRBJ2-7
D: -
V: TRBV27
size: -
DNA: TGTGCCAGCAGTCAGCGCGGCGTGAGCTCCTACGAGCAGTACTTC
CDR3: CASSQRGVSSYEQYF

J: TRBJ2-3
D: -
V: TRBV29-1
size: -
DNA: TGCAGCGTGGGAGACACCTACACAGATACGCAGTATTTT
CDR3: CSVGDTYTDTQYF

J: TRBJ1-1
D: TRBD1
V: TRBV20-1
size: -
DNA: TGCAGTGCTAGTGAACGGGACAGGGTAACCAACACTGAAGCTTTCTTT
CDR3: CSASERDRVTNTEAFF

J: TRBJ2-5
D: -
V: TRBV5-6
size: -
DNA: TGTGCCAGCAGTTTGGTACCGGGGGACAAGGGTGGACAGTACTTC
CDR3: CASSLVPGDKGGQYF

J: TRBJ1-2
D: -
V: TRBV28
size: few
DNA: TGTGCCAGCACAGGCTCCAGGGGCAGCATCTATGGCTACACCTTC
CDR3: CASTGSRGSIYGYTF

J: TRBJ2-1
D: TRBD2
V: TRBV10-3
size: -
DNA: TGTGCCACCTTCGGGACTAGCGGGAGGTCTTCCTACAATGAGCAGTTCTTC
CDR3: CATFGTSGRSSYNEQFF

J: TRBJ1-5
D: TRBD1
V: TRBV9
size: -
DNA: TGTGCCAGCAGCAAGCAGGGGGGGAGCAATCAGCCCCAGCATTTT
CDR3: CASSKQGGSNQPQHF

J: TRBJ1-1
D: -
V: TRBV7-2
size: many
DNA: TGTGCCAGCAGCTTAGACGGCAGGGTGAACACTGAAGCTTTCTTT
CDR3: CASSLDGRVNTEAFF

J: TRBJ2-5
D: TRBD1
V: TRBV23-1
size: -
DNA: TGCGCCAGCAGTCAATGGGGCACGGGACAGGGGCCATCTTCCCAAGAGACCCAGTACTTC
CDR3: CASSQWGTGQGPSSQETQYF

J: TRBJ2-1
D: -
V: TRBV12-3/TRBV12-4
size: few
DNA: TGTGCCAGCAGTTTACCCCTATTGGGCGGTCAGTTCTTC
CDR3: CASSLPLLGGQFF

J: TRBJ1-1
D: TRBD1
V: TRBV7-9
size: many
DNA: TGTGCCAGCAGCTTGGGGACAGGGGTCAACACTGAAGCTTTCTTT
CDR3: CASSLGTGVNTEAFF

J: TRBJ1-2
D: -
V: TRBV10-3
size: few
DNA: TGTGCCATCAGTGAATTACAGGTCCTTTATGGCTACACCTTC
CDR3: CAISELQVLYGYTF

J: TRBJ2-3
D: TRBD2
V: TRBV30
size: few
DNA: TGTGCCTGGAGGGTTAGCGGGAGAGCTACAGATACGCAGTATTTT
CDR3: CAWRVSGRATDTQYF

J: TRBJ1-3
D: -
V: TRBV6-5
size: few
DNA: TGTGCCAGCAGTTACGAGGTCCCGGGGACCTACTCTGGAAACACCATATATTTT
CDR3: CASSYEVPGTYSGNTIYF

J: TRBJ1-1
D: -
V: TRBV20-1
size: -
DNA: TGCAGTGCTGACGGGGGCACTGAAGCTTTCTTT
CDR3: CSADGGTEAFF

J: TRBJ1-1
D: -
V: TRBV5-6
size: few
DNA: TGTGCCAGCAGCTTGGCGGCGGCCACTGAAGCTTTCTTT
CDR3: CASSLAAATEAFF

J: TRBJ2-6
D: TRBD1
V: TRBV9
size: -
DNA: TGTGCCAGCAGCGTAGATCGGCGGACAGGGGTTGGTGGGGCCAACGTCCTGACTTTC
CDR3: CASSVDRRTGVGGANVLTF

J: TRBJ1-2
D: -
V: TRBV15
size: -
DNA: TGTGCCACCAGCAGAGTTCTGGAGTTGGGCCGCACCTTC
CDR3: CATSRVLELGRTF

J: TRBJ2-1
D: -
V: TRBV27
size: -
DNA: TGTGCCAGCAGTCTGCGTGACGGGGCCTTTCTAAGCGAGCAGTTCTTC
CDR3: CASSLRDGAFLSEQFF

J: TRBJ2-5
D: -
V: TRBV7-2
size: -
DNA: TGTGCCAGCAGCTTACTGAGGGGGGGCCCGGAGACCCAGTACTTC
CDR3: CASSLLRGGPETQYF